This paragraph reports one T cell receptor (beta chain). Its target is unknown. CDR1 and CDR2 from the germline V gene are SGHVS and FQNEAQ. This CDR3 comprises 18 residues. The junction had 13 bases not matched to a gene; V was cut back by 1 base and J by 5 bases. Using immunoSEQ multiplex PCR, the repertoire was profiled, and TCRdb retains in-frame clones only, with some absent. The sample includes tens of thousands of clones, roughly 87% of them seen just once. Each and every patient relapsed after autologous stem cell transplantation, and patients got differing brentuximab vedotin exposure. This entry comes from a study of PD-1 blockade in classical Hodgkin lymphoma. Whole-study findings and limits: Similar baseline diversity was found in complete responders and newly diagnosed patients. Diversity in CD4+ TCRs, unlike that measured in CD8+ TCRs, had risen significantly by C4D1.

This receptor was taken from a human donor with classical Hodgkin lymphoma. This chain connects TRBV7-8 to TRBJ2-5, with 10 bases that match TRBD1. The sequences come from peripheral blood mononuclear cells (PBMCs), collected before the second cycle of nivolumab. Here the CDR3 DNA reads TGTGCCAGCAGCTTAGGACGGGGGGGGACAGGGGTAGCTGAGACCCAGTACTTC. Translation gives CASSLGRGGTGVAETQYF.